A selection of T cell receptor beta chains follows, all from one sample in a study of Ad26.COV2.S vaccination and SARS-CoV-2 variants. Sequenced by immunoSEQ multiplex PCR; TCRdb stores in-frame clones only, minus some. The table has about 680,000 clones, about 89% seen once. Sequencing was performed on peripheral blood, taken in a trial of Ad26.COV2.S vaccine versus placebo. These receptors all come from a person between 18 and 65 years old who received the Ad26.COV2.S COVID-19 vaccine or a placebo. CDR3s include the opening cysteine and the closing phenylalanine or tryptophan. A row's size may be missing; if present it is once, few, many or a size class.

j_call v_call clone_size cdr3_aa
TRBJ2-3 TRBV15 few CATSRAGGTQYF
TRBJ2-7 TRBV29-1 . CSVAQSNYEQYF
TRBJ2-5 TRBV30 . CAWTRGNMETQYF
TRBJ2-7 TRBV7-2 . CASSYGRVPDEQYF
TRBJ2-1 TRBV7-2 . CASSLDSRGGTYNEQFF
TRBJ2-1 TRBV5-1 . CASREARQEQFF
TRBJ1-2 TRBV6-5 . CASSYFPGQYGYTF
TRBJ2-1 TRBV15 . CATSRESGAYNEQFF
TRBJ1-2 TRBV12-5 . CASGSDRGTYGYTF
TRBJ1-1 TRBV19 . CASSTIGLANTEAFF
TRBJ2-7 TRBV6-1 once CASSEIGKVHEQYF
TRBJ1-1 TRBV14 . CASSQDNRRGEAFF
TRBJ2-2 TRBV4-2 . CASSQDSGAADTGELFF
TRBJ2-1 TRBV12-3/TRBV12-4 . CASSLVNEQFF
TRBJ1-1 TRBV18 . CASSEQGMNTEAFF
TRBJ2-3 TRBV6-4 . CASSDRAAGPDTQYF
TRBJ1-4 TRBV2 . CATQSPAPGEKLFF
TRBJ2-6 TRBV7-9 . CASSVQAGANVLTF
TRBJ1-5 TRBV19 few CASSIEQSFNQPQHF